This T cell receptor beta chain emerged from a study of shared clonotypes between healthy human individuals. Study as a whole: Per-donor plates numbered three CD4 naive, three CD4 memory, two CD8 naive and one CD8 memory.

CD45RA+ naive and CD45RA-negative memory subsets were separated from CD4+ cells. As originally analysed: Filtering was not the same, since immunoSEQ gave junction-only sequences without quality scores. Method: immunoSEQ multiplex PCR; TCRdb's copy keeps in-frame clones and lacks some. The V and J calls and the clone size are those of that table, but D and trimming were determined from the DNA. Of some 2.4 million clones in the sample, roughly 93% are singletons; the top ten hold about 0.39%. As concerns this clone: The same CDR3 can be traced to other DNA sequences in this sample.

Germline lookup yields CDR1 SGDLS and CDR2 YYNGEE. With 1 base removed from V and 0 bases from J, the gap between germline ends came to 5 bases. The CDR3 runs to 14 residues. V gene TRBV9 combines with J gene TRBJ1-3; weak D call: TRBD1 (5 bases). The sequence derives from a man aged 18 to 35 in good health. Some clones in this sample may be carry-over from other donors' samples. The sequencing sample was made of naive CD4+ T cells from PBMCs. Indicated subset: CD45RA+ positively selected. The CDR3 DNA is TGTGCCAGCAGCGTAAGGGGCTCTGGAAACACCATATATTTT. The encoded protein is CASSVRGSGNTIYF. Based on the CDR3 plus reference TRBV9 and TRBJ1-3, the full variable domain is DSGVTQTPKHLITATGQRVTLRCSPRSGDLSVYWYQQSLDQGLQFLIQYYNGEERAKGNILERFSAQQFPDLHSELNLSSLELGDSALYFCASSVRGSGNTIYFGEGSWLTVV.